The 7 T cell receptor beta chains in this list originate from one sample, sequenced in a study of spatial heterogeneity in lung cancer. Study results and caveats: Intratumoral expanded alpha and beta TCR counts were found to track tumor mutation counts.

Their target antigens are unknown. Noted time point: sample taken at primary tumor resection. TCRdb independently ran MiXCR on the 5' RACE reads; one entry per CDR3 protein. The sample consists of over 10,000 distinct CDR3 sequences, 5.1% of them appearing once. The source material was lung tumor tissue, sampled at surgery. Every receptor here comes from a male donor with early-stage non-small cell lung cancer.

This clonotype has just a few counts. CDR3 in DNA: TGTGCCAGCAGTGGCAGACTTAGCACAGATACGCAGTATTTT. Protein sequence: CASSGRLSTDTQYF. The J gene is TRBJ2-3, the V gene TRBV2; D is unclear. The V gene's germline CDR1 is SNHLY and CDR2 FYNNEI. Trimming shortened V by 4 bases and J by 0 bases, and 8 bases separated the two germline ends. The CDR3 is made up of 14 amino acids.

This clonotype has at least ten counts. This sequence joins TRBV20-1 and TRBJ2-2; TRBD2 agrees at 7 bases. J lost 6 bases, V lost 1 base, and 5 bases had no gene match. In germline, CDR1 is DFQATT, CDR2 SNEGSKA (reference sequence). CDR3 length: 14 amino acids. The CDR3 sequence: CSARAGGVAGELFF. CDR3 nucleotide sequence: TGCAGTGCTAGAGCGGGGGGAGTGGCCGGGGAGCTGTTTTTT.

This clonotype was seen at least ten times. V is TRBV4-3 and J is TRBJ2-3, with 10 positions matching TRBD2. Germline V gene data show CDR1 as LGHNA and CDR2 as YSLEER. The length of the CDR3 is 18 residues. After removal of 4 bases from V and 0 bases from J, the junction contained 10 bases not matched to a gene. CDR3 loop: CASSPGASGSLSTDTQYF. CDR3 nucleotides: TGCGCCAGCAGCCCTGGGGCTAGCGGGAGCCTTAGCACAGATACGCAGTATTTT.

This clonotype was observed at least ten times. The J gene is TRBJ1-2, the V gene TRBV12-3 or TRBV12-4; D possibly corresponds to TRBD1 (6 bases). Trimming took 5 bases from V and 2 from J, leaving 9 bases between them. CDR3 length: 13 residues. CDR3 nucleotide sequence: TGTGCCAGCAGTCCACAGGGAAACTATGGCTACACCTTC. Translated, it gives CASSPQGNYGYTF.

DNA for the CDR3: TGTGCCAGCAGCTTAGACAGGAACACTGAAGCTTTCTTT. This encodes CASSLDRNTEAFF. This chain joins TRBV7-2 and TRBJ1-1; D not certain. Germline assignment: CDR1 SGHTA and CDR2 FQGNSA. V shed 1 base and J shed 1 base, with 4 bases lying between them. This CDR3 has 13 residues.

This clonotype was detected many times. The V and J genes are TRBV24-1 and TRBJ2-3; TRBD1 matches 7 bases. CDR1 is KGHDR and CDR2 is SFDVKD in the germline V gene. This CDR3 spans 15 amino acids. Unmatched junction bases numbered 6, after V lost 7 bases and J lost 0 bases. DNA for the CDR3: TGTGCCACCAGAAAGGGACAGATGAGCACAGATACGCAGTATTTT. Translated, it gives CATRKGQMSTDTQYF.

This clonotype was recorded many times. CDR3 sequence: CSAAASGTDTQYF. CDR3 DNA sequence: TGCAGTGCTGCGGCTAGCGGCACAGATACGCAGTATTTT. This chain joins TRBV20-1 and TRBJ2-3; the D gene is possibly TRBD2 (6 bases). The CDR3 extends over 13 amino acids. CDR1 DFQATT and CDR2 SNEGSKA come from the germline V gene (reference sequence). Trimming removed 5 bases at V and 1 base at J, with 10 bases between.